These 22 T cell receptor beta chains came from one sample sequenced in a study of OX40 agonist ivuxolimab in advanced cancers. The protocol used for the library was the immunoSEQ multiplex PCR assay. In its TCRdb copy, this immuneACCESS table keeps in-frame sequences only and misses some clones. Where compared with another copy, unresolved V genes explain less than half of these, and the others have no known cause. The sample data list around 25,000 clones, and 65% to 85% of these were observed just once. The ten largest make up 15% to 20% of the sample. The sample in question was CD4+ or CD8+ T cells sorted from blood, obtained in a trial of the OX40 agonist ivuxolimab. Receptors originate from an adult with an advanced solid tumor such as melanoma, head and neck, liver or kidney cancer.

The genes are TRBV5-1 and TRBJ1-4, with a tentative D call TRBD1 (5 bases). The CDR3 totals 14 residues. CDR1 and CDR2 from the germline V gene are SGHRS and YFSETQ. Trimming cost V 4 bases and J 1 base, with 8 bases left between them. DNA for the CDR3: TGCGCCAGCAGCCCCCAGGGAACTAATGAAAAACTGTTTTTT. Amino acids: CASSPQGTNEKLFF.

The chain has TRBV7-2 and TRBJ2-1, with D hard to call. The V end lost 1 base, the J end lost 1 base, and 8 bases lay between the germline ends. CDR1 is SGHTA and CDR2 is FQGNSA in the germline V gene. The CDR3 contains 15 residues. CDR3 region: CASSLVVGSYNEQFF. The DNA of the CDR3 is TGTGCCAGCAGCTTAGTTGTGGGGTCCTACAATGAGCAGTTCTTC. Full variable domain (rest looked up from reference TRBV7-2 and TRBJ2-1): GAGVSQSPSNKVTEKGKDVELRCDPISGHTALYWYRQSLGQGLEFLIYFQGNSAPDKSGLPSDRFSAERTGGSVSTLTIQRTQQEDSAVYLCASSLVVGSYNEQFFGPGTRLTVL.

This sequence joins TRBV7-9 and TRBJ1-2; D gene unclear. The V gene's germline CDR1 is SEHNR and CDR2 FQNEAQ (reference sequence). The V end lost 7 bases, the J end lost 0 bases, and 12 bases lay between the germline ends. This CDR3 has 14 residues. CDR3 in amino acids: CASTYGDSNYGYTF. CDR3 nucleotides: TGTGCCAGCACTTACGGCGACTCTAACTATGGCTACACCTTC.

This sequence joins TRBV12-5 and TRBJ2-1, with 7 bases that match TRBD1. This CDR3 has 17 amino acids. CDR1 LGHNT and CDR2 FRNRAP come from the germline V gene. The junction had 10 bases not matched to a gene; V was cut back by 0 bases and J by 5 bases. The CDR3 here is CASGLVPDGQAHNEQFF. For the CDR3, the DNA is TGTGCTAGTGGTTTGGTTCCAGACGGACAGGCCCACAATGAGCAGTTCTTC. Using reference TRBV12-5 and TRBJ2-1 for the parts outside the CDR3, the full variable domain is DARVTQTPRHKVTEMGQEVTMRCQPILGHNTVFWYRQTMMQGLELLAYFRNRAPLDDSGMPKDRFSAEMPDATLATLKIQPSEPRDSAVYFCASGLVPDGQAHNEQFFGPGTRLTVL.

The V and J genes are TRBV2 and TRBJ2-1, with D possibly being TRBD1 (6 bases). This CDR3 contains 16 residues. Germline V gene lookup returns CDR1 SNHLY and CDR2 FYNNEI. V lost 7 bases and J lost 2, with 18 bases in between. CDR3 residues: CASTLDSIGTYNEQFF. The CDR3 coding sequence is TGTGCCAGCACTTTGGACAGCATCGGGACCTACAATGAGCAGTTCTTC.

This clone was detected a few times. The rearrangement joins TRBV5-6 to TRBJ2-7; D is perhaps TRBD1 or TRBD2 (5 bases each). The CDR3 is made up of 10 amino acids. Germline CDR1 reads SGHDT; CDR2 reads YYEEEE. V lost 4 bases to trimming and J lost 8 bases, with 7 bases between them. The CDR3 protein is CASSMGQQYF. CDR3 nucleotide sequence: TGTGCCAGCAGCATGGGACAGCAGTACTTC.

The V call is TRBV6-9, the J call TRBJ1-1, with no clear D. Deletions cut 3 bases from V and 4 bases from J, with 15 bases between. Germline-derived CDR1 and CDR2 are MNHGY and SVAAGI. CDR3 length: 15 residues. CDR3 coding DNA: TGTGCCAGCAGTTACTTTCATGTGGGAGGCACTGAAGCTTTCTTT. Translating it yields CASSYFHVGGTEAFF.

The CDR3 region is CASSTIPGQGYSNNEQFF. In nucleotides, the CDR3 is TGTGCCAGCAGCACTATACCGGGACAGGGGTACAGTAACAATGAGCAGTTCTTC. The chain joins TRBV25-1 to TRBJ2-1; 10 bases are a match to TRBD1. The CDR3 loop spans 18 amino acids. CDR1 and CDR2 from the germline V gene are MGHDK and SYGVNS. The trim removed 6 bases at V and 5 bases at J, leaving 16 bases unmatched.

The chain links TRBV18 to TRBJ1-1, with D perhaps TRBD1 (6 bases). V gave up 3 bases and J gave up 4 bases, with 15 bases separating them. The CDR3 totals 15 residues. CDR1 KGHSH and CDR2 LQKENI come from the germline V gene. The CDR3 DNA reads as TGTGCCAGCTCACCGGAGGACGGACAGATCACTGAAGCTTTCTTT. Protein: CASSPEDGQITEAFF.

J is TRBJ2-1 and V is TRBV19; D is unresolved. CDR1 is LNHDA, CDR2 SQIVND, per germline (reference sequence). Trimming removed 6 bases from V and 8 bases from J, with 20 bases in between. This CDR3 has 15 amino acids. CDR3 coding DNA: TGTGCCAGTAGCTTTAGTGCTTTTCGCTCTGATGAGCAGTTCTTC. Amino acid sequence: CASSFSAFRSDEQFF.

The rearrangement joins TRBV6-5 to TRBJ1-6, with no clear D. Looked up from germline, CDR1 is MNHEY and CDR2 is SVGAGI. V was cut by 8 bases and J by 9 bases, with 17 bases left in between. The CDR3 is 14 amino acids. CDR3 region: CASGSKPGISPLHF. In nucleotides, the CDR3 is TGTGCCAGCGGATCAAAACCGGGGATTTCACCCCTCCACTTT.

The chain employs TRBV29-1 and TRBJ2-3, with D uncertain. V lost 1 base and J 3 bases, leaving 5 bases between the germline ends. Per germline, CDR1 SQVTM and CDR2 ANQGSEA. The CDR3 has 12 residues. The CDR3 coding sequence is TGCAGCGTTGAAGTCGGGACAGATACGCAGTATTTT. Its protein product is CSVEVGTDTQYF.

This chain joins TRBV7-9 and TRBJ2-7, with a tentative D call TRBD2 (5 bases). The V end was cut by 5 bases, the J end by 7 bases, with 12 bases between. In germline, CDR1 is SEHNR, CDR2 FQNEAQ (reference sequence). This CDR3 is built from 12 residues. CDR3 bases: TGTGCCAGCAGCGCCAGGAGAGGGGAGCAGTACTTC. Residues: CASSARRGEQYF.

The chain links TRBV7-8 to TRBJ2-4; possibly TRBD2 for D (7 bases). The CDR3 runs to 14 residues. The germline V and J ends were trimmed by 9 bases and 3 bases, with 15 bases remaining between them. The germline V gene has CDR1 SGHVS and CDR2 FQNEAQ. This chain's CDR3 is CASSGGVGKNIQYF. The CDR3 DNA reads TGTGCCAGTTCGGGGGGCGTGGGCAAAAACATTCAGTACTTC.

The CDR3 coding sequence is TGTGCCAGCAGCTTCGACACGTCCTACGAGCAGTACTTC. Its translation is CASSFDTSYEQYF. The chain links TRBV7-2 to TRBJ2-7; no clear D gene. This CDR3 contains 13 residues. Per the germline V gene, CDR1 is SGHTA and CDR2 is FQGNSA. The ends were cut back, 3 bases at V and 1 base at J, with 7 bases in the middle.

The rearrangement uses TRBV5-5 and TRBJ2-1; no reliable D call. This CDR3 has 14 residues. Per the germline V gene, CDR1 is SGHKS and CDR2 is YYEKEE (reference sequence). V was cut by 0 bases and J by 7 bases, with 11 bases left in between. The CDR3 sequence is CASSLVVNKNEQFF. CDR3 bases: TGTGCCAGCAGCTTGGTAGTCAATAAAAATGAGCAGTTCTTC. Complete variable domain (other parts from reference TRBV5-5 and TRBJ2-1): DAGVTQSPTHLIKTRGQQVTLRCSPISGHKSVSWYQQVLGQGPQFIFQYYEKEERGRGNFPDRFSARQFPNYSSELNVNALLLGDSALYLCASSLVVNKNEQFFGPGTRLTVL.

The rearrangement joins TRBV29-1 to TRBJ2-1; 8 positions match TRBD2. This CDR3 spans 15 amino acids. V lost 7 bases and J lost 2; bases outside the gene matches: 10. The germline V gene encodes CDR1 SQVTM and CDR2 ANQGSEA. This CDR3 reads CSAEEPGLAYNEQFF. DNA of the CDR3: TGCAGCGCTGAGGAGCCGGGACTAGCCTACAATGAGCAGTTCTTC.

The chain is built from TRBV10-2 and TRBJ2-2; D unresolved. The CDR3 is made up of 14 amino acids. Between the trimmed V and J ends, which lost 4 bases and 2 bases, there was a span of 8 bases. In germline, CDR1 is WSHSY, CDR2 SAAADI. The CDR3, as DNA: TGCGCCAGCAGTGTCGACGGAAACACCGGGGAGCTGTTTTTT. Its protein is CASSVDGNTGELFF.

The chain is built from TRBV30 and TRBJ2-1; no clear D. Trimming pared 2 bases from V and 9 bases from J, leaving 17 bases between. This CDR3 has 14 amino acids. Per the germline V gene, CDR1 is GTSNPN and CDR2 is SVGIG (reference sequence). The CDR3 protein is CAWSKKGRVFEQFF. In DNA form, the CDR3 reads TGTGCCTGGAGTAAGAAAGGCCGGGTGTTTGAGCAGTTCTTC. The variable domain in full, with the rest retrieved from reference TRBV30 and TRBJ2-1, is SQTIHQWPATLVQPVGSPLSLECTVEGTSNPNLYWYRQAAGRGLQLLFYSVGIGQISSEVPQNLSASRPQDRQFILSSKKLLLSDSGFYLCAWSKKGRVFEQFFGPGTRLTVL.

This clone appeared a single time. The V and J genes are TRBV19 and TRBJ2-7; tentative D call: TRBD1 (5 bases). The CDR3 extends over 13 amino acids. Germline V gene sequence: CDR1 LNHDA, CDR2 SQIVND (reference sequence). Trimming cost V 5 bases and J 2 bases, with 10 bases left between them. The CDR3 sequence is CASSSRAPYEQYF. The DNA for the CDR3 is TGTGCCAGTAGTTCCAGGGCACCCTACGAGCAGTACTTC.

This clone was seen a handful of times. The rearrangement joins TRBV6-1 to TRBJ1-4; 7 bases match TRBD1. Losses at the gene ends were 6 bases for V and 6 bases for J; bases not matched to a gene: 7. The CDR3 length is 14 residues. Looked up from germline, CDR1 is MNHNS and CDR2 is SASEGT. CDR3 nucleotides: TGTGCCAGCAGAATTTATGACAGGGATGAAAAACTGTTTTTT. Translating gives CASRIYDRDEKLFF.

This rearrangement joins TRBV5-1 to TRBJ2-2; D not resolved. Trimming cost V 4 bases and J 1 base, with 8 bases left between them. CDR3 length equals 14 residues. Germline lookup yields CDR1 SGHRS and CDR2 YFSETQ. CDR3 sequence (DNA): TGCGCCAGCAGCCCTCAGCGGAACACCGGGGAGCTGTTTTTT. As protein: CASSPQRNTGELFF.